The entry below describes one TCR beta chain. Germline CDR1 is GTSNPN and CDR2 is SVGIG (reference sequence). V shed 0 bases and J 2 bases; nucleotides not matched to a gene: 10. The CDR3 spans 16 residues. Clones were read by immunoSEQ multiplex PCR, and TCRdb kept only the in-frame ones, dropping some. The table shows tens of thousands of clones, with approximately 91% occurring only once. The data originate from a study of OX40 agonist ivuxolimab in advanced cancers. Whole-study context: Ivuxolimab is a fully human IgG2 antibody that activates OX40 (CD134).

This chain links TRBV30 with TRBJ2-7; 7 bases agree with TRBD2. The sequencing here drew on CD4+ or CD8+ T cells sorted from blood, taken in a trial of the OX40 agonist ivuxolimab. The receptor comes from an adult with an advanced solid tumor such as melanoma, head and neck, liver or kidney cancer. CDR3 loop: CAWSVPWLAAPYEQYF. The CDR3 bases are TGTGCCTGGAGTGTCCCTTGGCTAGCGGCGCCCTACGAGCAGTACTTC.